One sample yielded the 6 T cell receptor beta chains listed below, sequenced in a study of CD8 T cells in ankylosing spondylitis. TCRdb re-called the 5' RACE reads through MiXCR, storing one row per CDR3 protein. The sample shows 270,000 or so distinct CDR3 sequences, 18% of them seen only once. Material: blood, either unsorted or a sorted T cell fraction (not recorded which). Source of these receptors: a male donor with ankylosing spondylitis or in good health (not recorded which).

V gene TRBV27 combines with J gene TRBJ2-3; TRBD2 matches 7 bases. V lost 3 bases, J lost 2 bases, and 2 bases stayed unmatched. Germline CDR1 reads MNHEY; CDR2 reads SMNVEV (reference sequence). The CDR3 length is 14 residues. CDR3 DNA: TGTGCCAGCAGTTTTGGGGACTACACAGATACGCAGTATTTT. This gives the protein CASSFGDYTDTQYF.

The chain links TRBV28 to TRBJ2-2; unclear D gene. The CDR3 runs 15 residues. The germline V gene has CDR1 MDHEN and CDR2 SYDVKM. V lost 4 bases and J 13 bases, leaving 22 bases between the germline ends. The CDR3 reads CASSSLQFLGFGLFF. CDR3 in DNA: TGTGCCAGCAGTTCCCTGCAGTTTCTGGGTTTCGGGCTGTTTTTT.

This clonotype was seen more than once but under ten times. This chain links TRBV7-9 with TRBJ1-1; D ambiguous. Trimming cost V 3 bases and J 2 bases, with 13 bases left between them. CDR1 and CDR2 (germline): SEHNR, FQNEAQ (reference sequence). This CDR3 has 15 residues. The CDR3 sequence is CASSFPPTLNTEAFF. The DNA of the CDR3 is TGTGCCAGCAGCTTCCCTCCGACGTTAAACACTGAAGCTTTCTTT.

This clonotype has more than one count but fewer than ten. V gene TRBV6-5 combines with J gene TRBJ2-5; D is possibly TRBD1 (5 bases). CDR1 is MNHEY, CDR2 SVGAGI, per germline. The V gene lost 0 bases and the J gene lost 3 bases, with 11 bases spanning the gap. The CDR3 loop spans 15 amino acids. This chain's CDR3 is CASSYSYPGKETQYF. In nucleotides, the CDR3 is TGTGCCAGCAGTTACTCGTACCCAGGGAAAGAGACCCAGTACTTC.

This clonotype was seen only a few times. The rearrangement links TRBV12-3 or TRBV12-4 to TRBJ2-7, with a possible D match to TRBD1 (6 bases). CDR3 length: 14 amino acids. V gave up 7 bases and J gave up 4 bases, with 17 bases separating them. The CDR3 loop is CASTPGAQGYEQYF. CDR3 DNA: TGTGCCAGCACCCCAGGGGCACAGGGTTACGAGCAGTACTTC.

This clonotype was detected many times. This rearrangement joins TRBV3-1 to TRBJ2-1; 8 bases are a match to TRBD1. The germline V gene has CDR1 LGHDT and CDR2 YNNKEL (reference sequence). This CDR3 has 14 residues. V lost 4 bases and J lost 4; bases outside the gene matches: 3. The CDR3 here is CASSLGQEYNEQFF. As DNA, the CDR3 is TGTGCCAGCAGCCTGGGACAGGAATACAATGAGCAGTTCTTC.